This T cell receptor beta chain was captured in a study of immune cell composition in non-small cell lung cancer. Assay: immunoSEQ multiplex PCR; the TCRdb copy retains only in-frame clones and omits some. The sample includes fewer than 6,500 clones, approximately 80% of them seen just once. In its sample, this clone ranks as medium-sized (0.01 to 0.1%). The CDR3 has 11 residues. V was pared by 4 bases and J by 4 bases, with 7 bases between. CDR1 is SQVTM and CDR2 is ANQGSEA in the germline V gene. The chain links TRBV29-1 to TRBJ1-1, with TRBD1 as a possible D gene (5 bases). The sequenced material came from lung tumor tissue. The TCR originated in a human donor with non-small cell lung cancer. CDR3 sequence reads: CSVGGGTEAFF. The CDR3 DNA reads as TGCAGCGTTGGGGGGGGCACTGAAGCTTTCTTT.